The 14 T cell receptor beta chains below come from one sample, sequenced in a study of blood T cells in healthy people across ages. With a J-beta primer mix and a sample-barcoded 5' primer, a second PCR ran 7 to 11 cycles. TCRdb fed the 5' RACE reads into MiXCR, producing one record per CDR3 protein. The sample carries fewer than 1 million distinct CDR3 sequences, approximately 44% recorded once. The sample comprised blood. The receptors derive from a man in his sixties in good health.

The chain combines TRBV5-1 with TRBJ2-5; the D gene is possibly TRBD1 (6 bases). V lost 3 bases and J lost 5, with 17 bases in between. The CDR3 is 15 residues long. Germline V gives CDR1 SGHRS, CDR2 YFSETQ. CDR3 in DNA: TGCGCCAGCAGCTCAGACCTAGGGGGTTGGGAGACCCAGTACTTC. Encoded protein: CASSSDLGGWETQYF.

This clonotype was detected a few times. V is TRBV25-1 and J is TRBJ2-5, with 7 bases fitting TRBD2. From germline, CDR1 is MGHDK and CDR2 SYGVNS. The CDR3 runs to 14 residues. The junction had 1 base not matched to a gene; V was cut back by 1 base and J by 2 bases. This chain's CDR3 is CASSEFGGQETQYF. The DNA of the CDR3 is TGTGCCAGCAGTGAATTCGGGGGGCAAGAGACCCAGTACTTC.

The CDR3 protein is CASSRQLAPNYGYTF. The DNA for the CDR3 is TGTGCCAGCTCAAGGCAGCTCGCTCCTAACTATGGCTACACCTTC. The rearrangement uses TRBV18 and TRBJ1-2; D remains ambiguous. V shed 5 bases and J shed 0 bases, with 13 bases lying between them. Germline V gives CDR1 KGHSH, CDR2 LQKENI. This CDR3 spans 15 amino acids.

This clonotype was observed a few times. J is TRBJ1-5 and V is TRBV6-6, with a possible D match to TRBD1 (6 bases). The germline V gene has CDR1 MNHNY and CDR2 SVGAGI (reference sequence). The CDR3 length is 15 residues. The V end lost 2 bases, the J end lost 3 bases, and 11 bases lay between the germline ends. CDR3 nucleotides: TGTGCCAGCAGTTACCAGGACAGCCCCAATCAGCCCCAGCATTTT. Residues: CASSYQDSPNQPQHF.

The chain recombines TRBV7-9 with TRBJ2-5; TRBD2 might be the D (6 bases). The CDR3 runs to 14 residues. V gave up 5 bases and J gave up 4 bases, with 14 bases separating them. Per germline, CDR1 SEHNR and CDR2 FQNEAQ (reference sequence). CDR3: CASSGPGLRETQYF. In DNA form, the CDR3 reads TGTGCCAGCAGCGGACCGGGACTTCGAGAGACCCAGTACTTC.

This clonotype appeared a few times. The chain carries TRBV5-1 and TRBJ2-7; 7 bases line up with TRBD2. The CDR3 extends over 15 amino acids. The germline gives CDR1 SGHRS, CDR2 YFSETQ. V lost 0 bases to trimming and J lost 6 bases; unmatched junction nucleotides: 9. The CDR3 bases are TGCGCCAGCAGCTTGGGGGGGGGAAATCGGGCCGAGCAGTACTTC. This codes for CASSLGGGNRAEQYF.

The gene calls are TRBV24-1 and TRBJ2-1; 8 bases line up with TRBD2. Germline V CDR1 and CDR2: KGHDR, SFDVKD. The CDR3 loop spans 13 amino acids. V lost 6 bases, J lost 8 bases, and 5 bases stayed unmatched. CDR3 in DNA: TGTGCCACCAGTTCGGGGGGGCCAGATGAGCAGTTCTTC. Protein sequence: CATSSGGPDEQFF.

The chain joins TRBV7-2 to TRBJ2-5; D is uncertain. The CDR3 extends over 14 amino acids. V was trimmed by 2 bases and J by 5 bases, leaving 12 bases between them. CDR1 is SGHTA and CDR2 is FQGNSA in the germline V gene. The CDR3 coding sequence is TGTGCCAGCAGCTTAATGGGGTCCAGCGAGACCCAGTACTTC. Translation: CASSLMGSSETQYF.

The chain carries TRBV4-3 and TRBJ2-6; D unresolved. Germline assignment: CDR1 LGHNA and CDR2 YSLEER. The CDR3 is 18 residues long. Trimming stripped 1 base from V and 0 bases from J, with 13 bases between. The CDR3 protein is CASSQGAVLSSGANVLTF. The CDR3, as DNA: TGCGCCAGCAGCCAAGGTGCGGTTTTAAGCTCTGGGGCCAACGTCCTGACTTTC.

This clonotype was seen a few times. The chain carries TRBV7-9 and TRBJ2-1; D unclear. The ends were cut back, 5 bases at V and 6 bases at J, with 11 bases in the middle. Germline V gives CDR1 SEHNR, CDR2 FQNEAQ (reference sequence). The CDR3 length is 13 residues. CDR3 sequence: CASSVVGRNEQFF. In DNA, the CDR3 is TGTGCCAGCAGCGTAGTAGGCCGCAATGAGCAGTTCTTC. The full variable domain, in which reference TRBV7-9 and TRBJ2-1 provide the parts outside the CDR3, is DTGVSQNPRHKITKRGQNVTFRCDPISEHNRLYWYRQTLGQGPEFLTYFQNEAQLEKSRLLSDRFSAERPKGSFSTLEIQRTEQGDSAMYLCASSVVGRNEQFFGPGTRLTVL.

This clonotype has more than one count but fewer than ten. The V call is TRBV7-2, the J call TRBJ2-7, with 7 nucleotides matching TRBD1. CDR1 is SGHTA, CDR2 FQGNSA, per germline. The ends lost 7 bases at V and 2 bases at J; junction bases unmatched: 17. The CDR3 extends over 17 amino acids. The CDR3 region has the DNA TGTGCCAGCACCCTAATCCCGGGGACAGTAGTTCCCTACGAGCAGTACTTC. It specifies CASTLIPGTVVPYEQYF.

The CDR3 loop reads CASSQRTDPGYNEQYF. CDR3 nucleotide sequence: TGTGCCAGCAGCCAACGGACAGACCCGGGGTACAATGAGCAGTACTTC. The V and J genes are TRBV11-2 and TRBJ2-7; D is perhaps TRBD1 (6 bases). The V end lost 5 bases, the J end lost 7 bases, and 24 bases lay between the germline ends. The germline gives CDR1 SGHAT, CDR2 FQNNGV. This CDR3 has 16 amino acids.

This clonotype was observed a few times. CDR3 DNA sequence: TGTGCCAGCACCCCAGGGGGGACTAACTATGGCTACACCTTC. As protein: CASTPGGTNYGYTF. The chain uses TRBV12-3 or TRBV12-4 and TRBJ1-2, with 7 bases lining up with TRBD1. J was trimmed by 0 bases and V by 7 bases; bases with no gene match: 5. CDR3 length: 14 residues.

This sequence joins TRBV10-3 and TRBJ2-7, with D perhaps TRBD2 (7 bases). Germline lookup yields CDR1 ENHRY and CDR2 SYGVKD. V dropped 9 bases and J dropped 2 bases, with 11 bases sitting between them. The CDR3 contains 12 residues. The CDR3 sequence is CAIGEGAYEQYF. DNA for the CDR3: TGTGCCATTGGGGAGGGGGCCTACGAGCAGTACTTC.